The 28 T cell receptor beta chains below come from one sample, sequenced in a study of shared clonotypes between healthy human individuals. Data came from immunoSEQ multiplex PCR; TCRdb stores just in-frame clones and leaves some out. The sample yields millions of clones, 85% to 95% seen once. Sequencing was carried out using naive CD4+ T cells sorted from blood. Subset meaning: CD45RA+ positively selected. The source is a man younger than 35 in good health.

This chain joins TRBV6-6 and TRBJ2-1, with a possible D match to TRBD1 (6 bases). Germline loops: CDR1 MNHNY, CDR2 SVGAGI (reference sequence). V lost 7 bases and J 2 bases, leaving 9 bases between the germline ends. The CDR3 length is 13 residues. The chain's CDR3 is CASNRDTYNEQFF. DNA of the CDR3: TGTGCCAGCAACCGGGACACCTACAATGAGCAGTTCTTC.

This clone was detected only a few times. J is TRBJ2-7 and V is TRBV9; D is perhaps TRBD1 or TRBD2 (5 bases each). Trimming cost V 0 bases and J 2 bases, with 15 bases left between them. This CDR3 comprises 16 residues. Germline CDR1 reads SGDLS; CDR2 reads YYNGEE. CDR3 in amino acids: CASSVEDLGETYEQYF. CDR3 in DNA: TGTGCCAGCAGCGTAGAGGATTTGGGGGAGACCTACGAGCAGTACTTC.

With respect to this clone: The same CDR3 arises from other DNA sequences in this sample as well. The rearrangement links TRBV28 to TRBJ1-5; 9 nucleotides align to TRBD1. The CDR3 sequence is 15 residues long. The junction had 6 bases not matched to a gene; V was cut back by 6 bases and J by 3 bases. Germline V CDR1 and CDR2: MDHEN, SYDVKM. CDR3 bases: TGTGCCAGCAGCTCAGGACAGGGGAACAATCAGCCCCAGCATTTT. Its translation is CASSSGQGNNQPQHF. Combining the CDR3 with reference TRBV28 and TRBJ1-5 gives the whole variable domain DVKVTQSSRYLVKRTGEKVFLECVQDMDHENMFWYRQDPGLGLRLIYFSYDVKMKEKGDIPEGYSVSREKKERFSLILESASTNQTSMYLCASSSGQGNNQPQHFGDGTRLSIL.

V gene TRBV15 combines with J gene TRBJ2-7, with D hard to call. From germline, CDR1 is LNHNV and CDR2 YYDKDF (reference sequence). The CDR3 is made up of 13 amino acids. The germline V and J ends were trimmed by 0 bases and 4 bases, with 7 bases remaining between them. CDR3 nucleotide sequence: TGTGCCACCAGCAGAGAAGACGGTTACGAGCAGTACTTC. As protein: CATSREDGYEQYF.

Note on this clone: This specimen includes other DNA sequences encoding the same CDR3. This chain connects TRBV18 to TRBJ2-7, with D perhaps matching TRBD1 (5 bases). Germline-derived CDR1 and CDR2 are KGHSH and LQKENI. The length of the CDR3 is 13 residues. V was trimmed by 6 bases and J by 1 base, leaving 10 bases between them. CDR3 nucleotide sequence: TGTGCCAGCTCCCAGACAGCTTCCTACGAGCAGTACTTC. Translated: CASSQTASYEQYF.

The gene calls are TRBV7-2 and TRBJ2-7; TRBD2 agrees at 10 bases. The CDR3 consists of 15 residues. The J segment lost 3 bases and the V segment lost 4 bases, leaving 6 bases of the junction unmatched. Germline loops: CDR1 SGHTA, CDR2 FQGNSA. This CDR3 is CASSSLAGEFYEQYF. The CDR3, as DNA: TGTGCCAGCAGCTCTCTAGCGGGGGAATTCTACGAGCAGTACTTC.

The chain is built from TRBV11-3 and TRBJ2-3, with D perhaps assigned TRBD1 or TRBD2 (6 bases each). Germline-derived CDR1 and CDR2 are SGHNT and YENEEA. V was shortened by 3 bases and J by 6 bases, with 16 bases between the two germline ends. The CDR3 consists of 15 residues. The CDR3 spells CASSFGGPVTDTQYF. Written as DNA, the CDR3 is TGTGCCAGCAGCTTTGGGGGGCCCGTGACGGATACGCAGTATTTT.

This clone showed up just once. A read error may account for a junction end that differs from germline. Other DNA sequences of this sample code for an identical CDR3. The chain carries TRBV10-3 and TRBJ1-2; no firm D call. Germline lookup yields CDR1 ENHRY and CDR2 SYGVKD. This CDR3 spans 15 amino acids. The CDR3 sequence is CAISDSLGRYYGYTF. Here the CDR3 DNA reads TGTGCCATCAGTGACTCGCTCGGACGGTACTATGGCTACACCTTT.

The CDR3 sequence is CASSAKGGNTIYF. CDR3 bases: TGTGCCAGCAGCGCAAAGGGAGGAAACACCATATATTTT. The chain combines TRBV9 with TRBJ1-3; no clear D. This CDR3 contains 13 residues. Germline loops: CDR1 SGDLS, CDR2 YYNGEE. V was shortened by 3 bases and J by 4 bases, with 8 bases between the two germline ends.

This clone was seen a few times. Other DNA variants within this sample encode the same CDR3. CDR3 in amino acids: CASTGTVNSPLHF. In DNA form, the CDR3 reads TGTGCCAGCACCGGGACAGTTAATTCACCCCTCCACTTT. The chain combines TRBV6-5 with TRBJ1-6; the match to TRBD1 covers 7 bases. The V segment lost 7 bases and the J segment 6 bases; nucleotides outside the gene matches: 3. This CDR3 spans 13 amino acids. Germline V gene sequence: CDR1 MNHEY, CDR2 SVGAGI.

The rearrangement joins TRBV29-1 to TRBJ2-3; a weak D match, TRBD1 (6 bases). The V gene's germline CDR1 is SQVTM and CDR2 ANQGSEA. The V end lost 5 bases, the J end lost 3 bases, and 15 bases lay between the germline ends. The CDR3 is 14 amino acids. CDR3 in DNA: TGCAGCGTTTCGGGAAAAGGGGGTACAGATACGCAGTATTTT. Translating it yields CSVSGKGGTDTQYF.

A single count supports this clone. The rearrangement joins TRBV7-9 to TRBJ1-1; D is unresolved. Between the trimmed V and J ends, which lost 9 bases and 0 bases, there was a span of 11 bases. This CDR3 contains 13 residues. Germline CDR1 SEHNR, CDR2 FQNEAQ (reference sequence). The CDR3 coding sequence is TGTGCCAGTTCCCTATTGATGAACACTGAAGCTTTCTTT. It encodes CASSLLMNTEAFF.

The V gene is TRBV7-2, the J gene TRBJ1-4; no definite D call. V lost 5 bases and J lost 3, with 10 bases in between. The CDR3 loop spans 14 amino acids. The germline gives CDR1 SGHTA, CDR2 FQGNSA. The CDR3 spells CASSPRGPNEKLFF. As DNA, the CDR3 is TGTGCCAGCAGCCCCCGCGGTCCTAATGAAAAACTGTTTTTT. Looking up the rest from reference TRBV7-2 and TRBJ1-4 gives the full variable domain: GAGVSQSPSNKVTEKGKDVELRCDPISGHTALYWYRQSLGQGLEFLIYFQGNSAPDKSGLPSDRFSAERTGGSVSTLTIQRTQQEDSAVYLCASSPRGPNEKLFFGSGTQLSVL.

The rearrangement links TRBV18 to TRBJ1-5; the match to TRBD1 covers 12 bases. Germline V gene sequence: CDR1 KGHSH, CDR2 LQKENI. Germline trimming cut 4 bases from V and 7 bases from J; bases unmatched to any gene: 5. The CDR3 totals 15 residues. CDR3 coding DNA: TGTGCCAGCTCACTCTCGGGACAGGGGGCCCAGCCCCAGCATTTT. Amino acids: CASSLSGQGAQPQHF.

This chain joins TRBV7-2 and TRBJ2-7, with 7 bases identical to TRBD2. The CDR3 contains 16 residues. The V gene end was trimmed by 3 bases and the J gene end by 2 bases; junction bases not matched to a gene: 10. Germline lookup yields CDR1 SGHTA and CDR2 FQGNSA. The CDR3 bases are TGTGCCAGCAGCTTTTCTTCTAGCGGACTGCCCTACGAGCAGTACTTC. Amino acid sequence: CASSFSSSGLPYEQYF.

CDR3 sequence (DNA): TGTGCCAGCTCCCCGACGTCCCCGAGCAATCAGCCCCAGCATTTT. Amino acids: CASSPTSPSNQPQHF. The chain has TRBV18 and TRBJ1-5; D not certain. The CDR3 contains 15 residues. Trimming removed 6 bases from V and 1 base from J, with 13 bases in between. CDR1 is KGHSH, CDR2 LQKENI, per germline.

The chain employs TRBV7-2 and TRBJ2-7, with TRBD2 matching over 8 bases. The ends lost 1 base at V and 4 bases at J; junction bases unmatched: 6. Germline V gives CDR1 SGHTA, CDR2 FQGNSA. This CDR3 is built from 15 residues. The CDR3 coding sequence is TGTGCCAGCAGCTTAGGAGGTAGCGGGACTTACGAGCAGTACTTC. Translated: CASSLGGSGTYEQYF.

The chain couples TRBV19 to TRBJ1-2, with D hard to call. V shed 7 bases and J shed 4 bases, with 10 bases lying between them. CDR1 and CDR2 (germline): LNHDA, SQIVND (reference sequence). This CDR3 spans 12 amino acids. The CDR3 sequence is CASNGKGYGYTF. CDR3 sequence (DNA): TGTGCCAGTAACGGGAAGGGCTATGGCTACACCTTC.

The rearrangement uses TRBV10-3 and TRBJ2-7; TRBD1 agrees at 7 bases. The germline V gene has CDR1 ENHRY and CDR2 SYGVKD. V trimming: 11 bases; J trimming: 0 bases; junction bases outside the gene matches: 7. The CDR3 covers 13 residues. CDR3 nucleotides: TGTGCCTCGTCAGGGGGATCCTCCTACGAGCAGTACTTC. It is translated as CASSGGSSYEQYF.

This chain joins TRBV6-1 and TRBJ1-1, with D possibly matching TRBD1 (6 bases). The V end was cut by 6 bases, the J end by 1 base, with 12 bases between. Germline CDR1 and CDR2: MNHNS and SASEGT. The CDR3 is 14 amino acids. The CDR3 DNA follows: TGTGCCAGCAGCTCGAGCAGGGGGAACACTGAAGCTTTCTTT. Its protein product is CASSSSRGNTEAFF.

A remark on this clone: One end of the junction is discordant with germline, which a read error may explain. The CDR3 protein is CASSLPSGSSDEQYF. The CDR3 DNA reads as TGCGCCAGCAGCTTGCCTAGCGGGAGCTCCGACGAGCAGTACTTC. The chain carries TRBV5-1 and TRBJ2-7; 10 bases align to TRBD2. This CDR3 is 15 amino acids long. Germline CDR1 reads SGHRS; CDR2 reads YFSETQ.

The V and J genes are TRBV29-1 and TRBJ2-7; D gene unclear. The CDR3 length is 12 residues. Per the germline V gene, CDR1 is SQVTM and CDR2 is ANQGSEA. The V end lost 4 bases, the J end lost 1 base, and 8 bases lay between the germline ends. The chain's CDR3 is CSVVQGSYEQYF. The CDR3 DNA is TGCAGCGTTGTGCAAGGGTCCTACGAGCAGTACTTC.

The chain combines TRBV6-6 with TRBJ1-1; perhaps TRBD1 as D (5 bases). The length of the CDR3 is 14 residues. CDR1 is MNHNY and CDR2 is SVGAGI in the germline V gene (reference sequence). Trimming removed 8 bases at V and 5 bases at J, with 18 bases between. The CDR3: CASSEYGGVTEAFF. The CDR3 coding sequence is TGTGCCAGCTCTGAGTATGGAGGGGTGACTGAAGCTTTCTTT.

This clone was seen a single time. V and J are TRBV7-2 and TRBJ2-2; TRBD1 matches at 12 bases. Germline-derived CDR1 and CDR2 are SGHTA and FQGNSA. The CDR3 is made up of 16 amino acids. With 1 base clipped from V and 6 bases from J, the junction kept 3 bases outside the gene matches. The DNA of the CDR3 is TGTGCCAGCAGCTTAGTCGGGACAGGGGGCGCCGGGGAGCTGTTTTTT. Amino acids: CASSLVGTGGAGELFF.

Details on this clone: This specimen includes other DNA sequences encoding the same CDR3. V and J are TRBV18 and TRBJ2-7, with D hard to call. The CDR3 length is 13 residues. Germline V lookup: CDR1 KGHSH, CDR2 LQKENI. V was cut by 2 bases and J by 4 bases, with 9 bases left in between. The CDR3 sequence: CASSPRQNYEQYF. The DNA for the CDR3 is TGTGCCAGCTCACCAAGGCAGAATTACGAGCAGTACTTC.

The V and J genes are TRBV4-1 and TRBJ2-5; the D is unclear. V dropped 0 bases and J dropped 2 bases, with 7 bases sitting between them. The CDR3 is made up of 14 amino acids. Per the germline V gene, CDR1 is MGHRA and CDR2 is YSYEKL. The chain's CDR3 is CASSQDGVQETQYF. Here the CDR3 DNA reads TGCGCCAGCAGCCAAGATGGTGTACAAGAGACCCAGTACTTC.

This clone was observed once. The gene calls are TRBV13 and TRBJ2-2; tentatively, D is TRBD2 (6 bases). The CDR3 has 14 residues. The V gene's germline CDR1 is PRHDT and CDR2 FYEKMQ (reference sequence). Between the trimmed V and J ends, which lost 6 bases and 1 base, there was a span of 9 bases. The CDR3 DNA reads as TGTGCCAGCAGGGCGGGGAGGAACACCGGGGAGCTGTTTTTT. This sequence encodes CASRAGRNTGELFF.

The CDR3 DNA sequence: TGTGCCAGCAGTTCGTACAGGGATAGCAATCAGCCCCAGCATTTT. The encoded protein is CASSSYRDSNQPQHF. The rearrangement joins TRBV27 to TRBJ1-5; the D gene is possibly TRBD1 (6 bases). CDR3 length: 15 amino acids. Germline CDR1 is MNHEY and CDR2 is SMNVEV (reference sequence). V was pared by 4 bases and J by 0 bases, with 10 bases between.